A few counts support the clone carrying this TCR beta chain. Its antigen is not known. These data are taken from a study of T cell repertoires in cytomegalovirus infection. Study information: CMV epitopes that were recently identified and HLA-C-restricted were used alongside well-studied HLA-B-restricted ones. Matching HLA type and CMV infection were both indicated by public TCR beta signatures.

The CDR3 is 15 amino acids. Germline V gene data show CDR1 as SGHDT and CDR2 as YYEEEE. V gave up 2 bases and J gave up 6 bases; unmatched junction bases: 7. General study findings and limits: Dominant in the ex vivo response were TCR beta clonotypes restricted by HLA-C and specific for CMV. Cumulative frequency (of public TCR beta family members) identified carriers of CMV plus the relevant HLA.

MiXCR, run by TCRdb on the reads, gives a single entry per CDR3 protein. The sample has approximately 990,000 distinct CDR3 sequences; less than 35% are singletons. This sample comprised cultured CD8+ T cells from PBMCs, obtained from culture after CMV antigen stimulation. The clonotype originates from a human donor in good health (CMV status not recorded). Some clones in this sample may be carry-over from other donors' samples. This chain links TRBV5-6 with TRBJ2-1, with TRBD2 identical over 8 bases. CDR3 nucleotide sequence: TGTGCCAGCAGCTTTAGCGGGGATCGTAGCAATGAGCAGTTCTTC. This gives the protein CASSFSGDRSNEQFF.